Described below is a single T cell receptor (beta chain) sequence and its context. Its antigen is undetermined. TCRdb's copy holds only in-frame clones and misses some; the assay was immunoSEQ multiplex PCR. The sample has about 180,000 clones, roughly 89% seen once. These data originate in a study of T cell responses to AZD1222 COVID-19 vaccine. Findings and caveats of the study: Among vaccine-associated CD4 TCRs, coverage spanned spike, with dominance at 160-218 and 743-854. Unmutated variant regions are reportedly the target of nearly half of TCRs that are spike-specific.

Per the germline V gene, CDR1 is SNHLY and CDR2 is FYNNEI. The junction had 13 bases not matched to a gene; V was cut back by 6 bases and J by 1 base. The CDR3 is 17 residues long. This chain connects TRBV2 to TRBJ1-2; 8 bases line up with TRBD1. The sequenced sample was peripheral blood, obtained on day 0 of AZD1222 vaccination. This sequence was found in an adult in good health. The CDR3 DNA is TGTGCCAGCAGGCCCGGGACAGGACCCTTTCATAACTATGGCTACACCTTC. It is translated as CASRPGTGPFHNYGYTF. The whole variable domain, remainder taken from reference TRBV2 and TRBJ1-2, is EPEVTQTPSHQVTQMGQEVILRCVPISNHLYFYWYRQILGQKVEFLVSFYNNEISEKSEIFDDQFSVERPDGSNFTLKIRSTKLEDSAMYFCASRPGTGPFHNYGYTFGSGTRLTVV.